The rows below give T cell receptor beta chains drawn from one sample of a study of identical twins. TCRdb re-called the 5' RACE reads through MiXCR, storing one row per CDR3 protein. The data show 500,000 or so distinct CDR3 sequences, over 12% seen once. The same data also contributed to another study, on yellow fever vaccine responses in identical twins.

Sample: CD4+ T cells sorted from blood. These receptors all stem from a woman aged 18-29 years in good health. CDR3s leave out the opening cysteine and the closing phenylalanine or tryptophan.

TRBJ1-2,TRBV12-3/TRBV12-4,ASSLRQGNYGYT
TRBJ2-3,TRBV20-1,SVPPIQFTDTQY
TRBJ2-7,TRBV6-5,ASSYWRDGVYEQY
TRBJ2-7,TRBV14,ASSHAFGQATSYEQY
TRBJ1-2,TRBV10-3,AISESSDYGYT
TRBJ2-1,TRBV19,ASSSLGESSYNEQF
TRBJ1-1,TRBV9,ASSLGGGQAF
TRBJ2-3,TRBV4-3,ASSQDSILAGGFTQY
TRBJ1-1,TRBV25-1,ASRRVGGTEAF
TRBJ2-7,TRBV25-1,ASSGAIEQY
TRBJ2-3,TRBV3-1,ASSQAGGQY
TRBJ2-1,TRBV28,ASKVGSSYNEQF
TRBJ2-7,TRBV6-1,ASSSLAGGDSYEQY
TRBJ2-1,TRBV4-2,ASSSGTGEQF
TRBJ2-1,TRBV20-1,SATDSHGSSYNEQF
TRBJ2-2,TRBV5-6,ASSWDRGSTGELF
TRBJ2-5,TRBV10-3,AISDTTGGETQY
TRBJ2-3,TRBV20-1,SASLQNLDKTSTDTQY
TRBJ2-7,TRBV20-1,SARRADEQY
TRBJ2-1,TRBV6-1,ASVSGGAYHEQF
TRBJ2-1,TRBV24-1,ATSEPSGGEGNEQF
TRBJ1-4,TRBV12-3/TRBV12-4,ASSFGAEKLF
TRBJ2-5,TRBV7-9,ASSLMVGAETQY
TRBJ2-1,TRBV28,ASSRSPSNEQF
TRBJ2-5,TRBV20-1,SAKRDLETQY
TRBJ2-1,TRBV24-1,ATSPASGRPSYNEQF